These 10 T cell receptor beta chains were sequenced from one sample in a study of tumor-infiltrating lymphocytes in localized non-small cell lung cancer. TCRdb keeps only in-frame clones here, not all; method: immunoSEQ multiplex PCR. The sample shows about 16,000 clones, 69% of them seen only once. The sequencing sample was made of lung tumor tissue. The source of these receptors is a human donor with non-small cell lung cancer.

This clone occurred once. The genes are TRBV4-3 and TRBJ1-2, with D possibly TRBD1 on 6 matching bases. This CDR3 region has 18 residues. CDR1 and CDR2 (germline): LGHNA, YSLEER. Deletions cut 0 bases from V and 2 bases from J, with 19 bases between. The CDR3 sequence: CASSQDYVKGGVNYGYTF. The CDR3 DNA reads as TGCGCCAGCAGCCAAGATTACGTCAAGGGGGGGGTAAACTATGGCTACACCTTC.

The chain combines TRBV28 with TRBJ1-1, with a tentative D call TRBD1 (5 bases). Looked up from germline, CDR1 is MDHEN and CDR2 is SYDVKM. Trimming removed 4 bases at V and 3 bases at J, with 15 bases between. The CDR3 is made up of 15 amino acids. The CDR3 DNA reads as TGTGCCAGCAGTTCCGCAGGGAGGTTGGACACTGAAGCTTTCTTT. This sequence encodes CASSSAGRLDTEAFF.

The rearrangement links TRBV29-1 to TRBJ2-4; D is possibly TRBD2 (6 bases). Germline V gene sequence: CDR1 SQVTM, CDR2 ANQGSEA. The CDR3 is 16 residues long. V was trimmed by 3 bases and J by 1 base, leaving 16 bases between them. The chain's CDR3 is CSVERDGAGAKNIQYF. Here the CDR3 DNA reads TGCAGCGTTGAGCGGGACGGCGCGGGGGCCAAAAACATTCAGTACTTC.

The chain has TRBV18 and TRBJ2-1, with TRBD2 matching over 9 bases. V lost 2 bases and J lost 5; bases outside the gene matches: 4. The CDR3 is 15 residues long. Germline V gene lookup returns CDR1 KGHSH and CDR2 LQKENI. This chain's CDR3 is CASSPLIAGDNEQFF. The CDR3 nucleotides read TGTGCCAGCTCACCATTGATAGCGGGAGACAATGAGCAGTTCTTC.

V gene TRBV25-1 combines with J gene TRBJ2-1; D possibly corresponds to TRBD2 (5 bases). Trimming took off 1 base at V and 6 bases at J, with 16 bases between the two ends. Germline V lookup: CDR1 MGHDK, CDR2 SYGVNS. The CDR3 totals 16 residues. CDR3 region: CASSESWGAMGNEQFF. In nucleotides, the CDR3 is TGTGCCAGCAGTGAATCGTGGGGAGCCATGGGCAATGAGCAGTTCTTC.

The V and J genes are TRBV6-5 and TRBJ1-5, with 8 nucleotides matching TRBD1. Losses at the gene ends were 10 bases for V and 2 bases for J; bases not matched to a gene: 7. The CDR3 is made up of 14 amino acids. The germline gives CDR1 MNHEY, CDR2 SVGAGI. CDR3 sequence reads: CATADRDGNQPQHF. The CDR3, as DNA: TGTGCCACCGCGGACAGGGATGGCAATCAGCCCCAGCATTTT.

This chain uses TRBV10-1 with TRBJ2-1; 12 positions match TRBD2. With V trimmed by 6 bases and J by 15 bases, 12 bases remained unmatched. Germline V CDR1 and CDR2: WNHNN, SYGVQD (reference sequence). CDR3 size: 14 residues. The CDR3 loop is CASSPRTSGNLLFF. CDR3 nucleotide sequence: TGCGCCAGCAGCCCGAGGACTAGCGGGAATCTCCTGTTCTTC.

The chain joins TRBV10-3 to TRBJ1-5; TRBD1 agrees at 7 bases. This CDR3 comprises 13 residues. Germline trimming cut 11 bases from V and 3 bases from J; bases unmatched to any gene: 7. The germline gives CDR1 ENHRY, CDR2 SYGVKD. Here the CDR3 DNA reads TGTGCCGGATCGACAGGGAACAATCAGCCCCAGCATTTT. Its protein product is CAGSTGNNQPQHF.

A remark on this clone: One end of the junction does not line up with germline, which may come from a read error. This rearrangement joins TRBV6-5 to TRBJ1-5; TRBD1 matches at 11 bases. This CDR3 comprises 15 residues. CDR1 is MNHEY and CDR2 is SVGAGI in the germline V gene. CDR3 amino acids: CAISGTGGIDQPQHF. The CDR3 DNA reads as TGTGCCATCAGTGGGACAGGGGGAATCGATCAGCCCCAGCATTTT.

This clone is medium-sized in the sample. This chain connects TRBV2 to TRBJ2-7, with 10 bases matching TRBD2. The CDR3 is made up of 14 amino acids. Germline CDR1 is SNHLY and CDR2 is FYNNEI. V shed 4 bases, J shed 6 bases, and the junction held 6 bases outside the gene matches. The DNA for the CDR3 is TGTGCCAGCAGTGTGGGAGCGGGAGGGCTCGAGCAGTACTTC. This codes for CASSVGAGGLEQYF.